Listed here are 2 T cell receptor beta chains from one sample, sequenced in a study of cytomegalovirus exposure and HLA in healthy donors. Primers for the PCR totalled 60 Vbeta and 13 Jbeta. Using immunoSEQ multiplex PCR, the repertoire was profiled, and TCRdb retains in-frame clones only, with some absent. This sample yields 75,000 to 80,000 clones, of which just under 80% are seen a single time; around 9.3% belongs to the top ten. Specimen: PBMCs. These receptors all come from a woman between 40 and 50 years old in good health and CMV-seropositive.

This chain joins TRBV28 and TRBJ2-1; a weak D match, TRBD2 (6 bases). The ends were cut back, 2 bases at V and 12 bases at J, with 17 bases in the middle. CDR3 size: 14 residues. Looked up from germline, CDR1 is MDHEN and CDR2 is SYDVKM. The CDR3 protein is CASSLPREPTWQFF. The CDR3, as DNA: TGTGCCAGCAGTTTACCCCGGGAGCCTACCTGGCAGTTCTTC. Together with reference TRBV28 and TRBJ2-1, the CDR3 gives the full variable domain: DVKVTQSSRYLVKRTGEKVFLECVQDMDHENMFWYRQDPGLGLRLIYFSYDVKMKEKGDIPEGYSVSREKKERFSLILESASTNQTSMYLCASSLPREPTWQFFGPGTRLTVL.

Only one count was recorded for this clone. The rearrangement joins TRBV7-9 to TRBJ1-1; 9 positions agree with TRBD1. CDR3 size: 15 residues. CDR1 is SEHNR and CDR2 is FQNEAQ in the germline V gene (reference sequence). V lost 5 bases, J lost 3 bases, and 7 bases stayed unmatched. The CDR3: CASSKGQGLDTEAFF. The CDR3 DNA reads TGTGCCAGCAGCAAGGGACAGGGCCTGGACACTGAAGCTTTCTTT.